These 20 T cell receptor beta chains share one sample of origin, sequenced in a study of regulatory T cells in long-lasting Graves disease. Building of the TCR beta libraries involved iRepertoire HTBI primers and Arm-PCR of CDR3 regions. In TCRdb, the multiplex PCR reads were re-called with MiXCR into one record per CDR3 protein. Of some 230,000 distinct CDR3 sequences detected, about 17% appear once; the ten largest clones hold around 20%. The sample's time point: newly diagnosed GD, antithyroid drugs for less than 3 months. Extracted PBMC RNA gave rise to the TCR library. The material was peripheral blood mononuclear cells (PBMCs), obtained at new diagnosis, from a patient treated with antithyroid drugs. Receptors originate from a female donor with Graves disease.

This clonotype was counted at least ten times. This rearrangement joins TRBV11-2 to TRBJ2-3; tentatively, D is TRBD2 (6 bases). CDR3 length: 15 residues. V gave up 1 base and J gave up 6 bases, with 14 bases separating them. Germline CDR1 is SGHAT and CDR2 is FQNNGV. The DNA for the CDR3 is TGTGCCAGCAGCTTAGTGGTACTAGCATCCGATACGCAGTATTTT. Protein sequence: CASSLVVLASDTQYF.

The V call is TRBV20-1, the J call TRBJ2-3; D remains unclear. The germline CDR1 and CDR2 sequences are DFQATT and SNEGSKA (reference sequence). The CDR3 is 13 amino acids. V gave up 7 bases and J gave up 4 bases, with 15 bases separating them. CDR3 sequence: CSGGPPGADTQYF. As DNA, the CDR3 is TGCAGTGGTGGTCCCCCTGGGGCAGATACGCAGTATTTT.

This clonotype was found many times. The rearrangement links TRBV20-1 to TRBJ1-2; the match to TRBD1 covers 7 bases. CDR1 DFQATT and CDR2 SNEGSKA come from the germline V gene (reference sequence). The length of the CDR3 is 13 residues. The V and J ends lost 5 bases and 4 bases, in that order; junction bases with no gene match: 7. The CDR3 coding sequence is TGCAGTGCTGGCCGGGACAGCCTCTATGGCTACACCTTC. It translates to CSAGRDSLYGYTF.

Ten or more counts support this clonotype. This chain connects TRBV11-2 to TRBJ1-4; D is unclear. Germline loops: CDR1 SGHAT, CDR2 FQNNGV. The CDR3 is 16 residues long. V lost 2 bases to trimming and J lost 0 bases, with 10 bases between them. The CDR3 region is CASSLRAPATNEKLFF. As DNA, the CDR3 is TGTGCCAGCAGCTTAAGGGCACCTGCAACTAATGAAAAACTGTTTTTT.

In its sample, this clonotype was seen many times. In nucleotides, the CDR3 is TGTGCCAGCAGTGATAACAGATACAATGAGCAGTTCTTC. This encodes CASSDNRYNEQFF. The chain employs TRBV2 and TRBJ2-1; D uncertain. Germline assignment: CDR1 SNHLY and CDR2 FYNNEI. Trimming shortened V by 3 bases and J by 4 bases, and 7 bases separated the two germline ends. The CDR3 is 13 amino acids.

In this sample, this clonotype turned up many times. V gene TRBV30 combines with J gene TRBJ1-1, with a tentative D call TRBD1 (5 bases). V was cut by 2 bases and J by 4 bases, with 14 bases left in between. Germline CDR1 GTSNPN, CDR2 SVGIG (reference sequence). CDR3 length: 14 amino acids. CDR3 DNA sequence: TGTGCCTGGAGTCCCCCCAGGGTAACCACTGAAGCTTTCTTT. It specifies CAWSPPRVTTEAFF.

Ten or more counts support this clonotype. The rearrangement uses TRBV6-1 and TRBJ1-5; D uncertain. The V gene's germline CDR1 is MNHNS and CDR2 SASEGT. The CDR3 runs to 13 residues. V shed 2 bases and J shed 3 bases, with 5 bases lying between them. In DNA, the CDR3 is TGTGCCAGCAGTGAAAGAGACAATCAGCCCCAGCATTTT. This encodes CASSERDNQPQHF.

The rearrangement links TRBV6-2 or TRBV6-3 to TRBJ1-2, with D unclear. V lost 7 bases and J 4 bases, leaving 19 bases between the germline ends. The CDR3 loop spans 15 amino acids. Per germline, CDR1 MNHEY and CDR2 SVGEGT. The CDR3 DNA reads TGTGCCAGCACCACCCCCACAGTCTCAGCCTATGGCTACACCTTC. It specifies CASTTPTVSAYGYTF.

This clonotype was recorded many times. The rearrangement joins TRBV28 to TRBJ2-4, with 8 bases aligning to TRBD1. Trimming took 7 bases from V and 1 from J; bases not matched to a gene: 3. Germline-derived CDR1 and CDR2 are MDHEN and SYDVKM. The CDR3 loop spans 14 amino acids. The CDR3: CASTNRGAKNIQYF. DNA of the CDR3: TGTGCCAGCACTAACAGGGGGGCCAAAAACATTCAGTACTTC.

In the case of this clonotype: Just one base apart from a much larger clone, this may be a read error. This chain links TRBV7-9 with TRBJ2-7; tentatively, D is TRBD1 (6 bases). The CDR3 loop spans 16 amino acids. In germline, CDR1 is SEHNR, CDR2 FQNEAQ (reference sequence). Trimming removed 4 bases at V and 7 bases at J, with 23 bases between. The DNA for the CDR3 is TGTGCCAGCAGCTCGTCCCTAGGGATCCGGGACAATGAGCAGTACTTC. Its translation is CASSSSLGIRDNEQYF.

This clonotype was found many times. This chain joins TRBV4-1 and TRBJ2-6, with 7 bases that match TRBD2. The CDR3 length is 16 residues. Germline V lookup: CDR1 MGHRA, CDR2 YSYEKL. The V and J ends lost 1 base and 6 bases, in that order; junction bases with no gene match: 6. The CDR3 loop is CASSQGGGLKANVLTF. The DNA for the CDR3 is TGCGCCAGCAGCCAAGGGGGGGGTCTAAAGGCCAACGTCCTGACTTTC.

This clonotype occurred many times. This chain joins TRBV2 and TRBJ2-5; 9 nucleotides agree with TRBD2. The germline V gene has CDR1 SNHLY and CDR2 FYNNEI. The J segment lost 5 bases and the V segment lost 8 bases, leaving 6 bases of the junction unmatched. The CDR3 covers 13 residues. CDR3 DNA: TGTGCCAGCGCTAGCGGGGAGGGGGAGACCCAGTACTTC. This codes for CASASGEGETQYF.

At least ten counts were recorded for this clonotype. The rearrangement uses TRBV7-8 and TRBJ1-5; D is perhaps TRBD1 (5 bases). The germline CDR1 and CDR2 sequences are SGHVS and FQNEAQ. This CDR3 region has 16 residues. V lost 4 bases and J lost 0, with 13 bases in between. This CDR3 reads CASSSYQTVSNQPQHF. CDR3 in DNA: TGTGCCAGCAGCTCCTACCAGACAGTTAGCAATCAGCCCCAGCATTTT. The full variable domain, rest sourced from reference TRBV7-8 and TRBJ1-5, is GAGVSQSPRYKVAKRGQDVALRCDPISGHVSLFWYQQALGQGPEFLTYFQNEAQLDKSGLPSDRFFAERPEGSVSTLKIQRTQQEDSAVYLCASSSYQTVSNQPQHFGDGTRLSIL.

This clonotype showed up many times. The chain has TRBV4-1 and TRBJ2-1, with 8 bases identical to TRBD2. The CDR3 contains 17 residues. V gave up 0 bases and J gave up 8 bases; unmatched junction bases: 12. CDR1 and CDR2 (germline): MGHRA, YSYEKL. In DNA form, the CDR3 reads TGCGCCAGCAGCCAAGATCCCCCCAGCGGGAGTAGCGATGAGCAGTTCTTC. Protein sequence: CASSQDPPSGSSDEQFF.

This clonotype appeared many times. This chain uses TRBV19 with TRBJ1-2; TRBD1 is a possible D gene (6 bases). Germline V lookup: CDR1 LNHDA, CDR2 SQIVND (reference sequence). Trimming took 8 bases from V and 4 from J, leaving 20 bases between them. CDR3 length: 15 amino acids. CDR3 sequence reads: CASQPSRGSGYGYTF. In DNA, the CDR3 is TGTGCCAGTCAGCCCTCCAGGGGCTCCGGCTATGGCTACACCTTC.

This clonotype was seen ten or more times. The CDR3 is CASSPGQGVPIQYF. CDR3 in DNA: TGTGCCAGCAGCCCTGGACAGGGCGTTCCCATTCAGTACTTC. The genes are TRBV28 and TRBJ2-4, with TRBD1 matching 8 bases. CDR1 MDHEN and CDR2 SYDVKM come from the germline V gene. The CDR3 covers 14 residues. V gave up 6 bases and J gave up 9 bases; unmatched junction bases: 10.

This clonotype has ten or more counts. This chain connects TRBV12-3 or TRBV12-4 to TRBJ2-7; D tentatively fits TRBD1 or TRBD2 (6 bases each). CDR3 length equals 14 residues. V was shortened by 2 bases and J by 5 bases, with 13 bases between the two germline ends. CDR3 protein: CASSLLGGPNEQYF. Written as DNA, the CDR3 is TGTGCCAGCAGTTTATTGGGGGGCCCCAACGAGCAGTACTTC.

In regard to this clonotype: A much larger clone differs by one base, so this may be a read error. V usage is TRBV3-1 and J usage is TRBJ2-3; D could derive from TRBD1 or TRBD2 (5 bases each). The J call may be faulty, since TRBJ2-1 better matches the DNA end. Germline V CDR1 and CDR2: LGHDT, YNNKEL (reference sequence). The CDR3 sequence is 16 residues long. CDR3: CASSQVGDSRGNEQFF. CDR3 sequence (DNA): TGTGCCAGCAGCCAAGTGGGGGATTCACGGGGCAATGAGCAGTTCTTC.

This clonotype was seen just once. Just one base apart from a much larger clone, this may be a read error. V and J are TRBV11-3 and TRBJ2-1, with D unresolved. CDR1 SGHNT and CDR2 YENEEA come from the germline V gene. This CDR3 region has 13 residues. The CDR3 DNA is TGTGCCAGCAGCCTACTCTCGACCAATGAGGAGTTCTTC. Amino acids: CASSLLSTNEEFF.

Ten or more counts support this clonotype. V gene TRBV19 combines with J gene TRBJ1-4; D perhaps matches TRBD1 (5 bases). The germline CDR1 and CDR2 sequences are LNHDA and SQIVND (reference sequence). V dropped 7 bases and J dropped 1 base, with 13 bases sitting between them. There are 15 residues in the CDR3. DNA for the CDR3: TGTGCCAGTAAAGGGACCGGGCGAACTAATGAAAAACTGTTTTTT. It encodes CASKGTGRTNEKLFF. Combining the CDR3 with reference TRBV19 and TRBJ1-4 gives the whole variable domain DGGITQSPKYLFRKEGQNVTLSCEQNLNHDAMYWYRQDPGQGLRLIYYSQIVNDFQKGDIAEGYSVSREKKESFPLTVTSAQKNPTAFYLCASKGTGRTNEKLFFGSGTQLSVL.